These 5 T cell receptor beta chains were sequenced from one sample in a study of blood T cell repertoires in COVID-19. Data came from immunoSEQ multiplex PCR; TCRdb stores just in-frame clones and leaves some out. The repertoire holds 100,000 to 150,000 clones, with approximately 88% as singletons. Material for sequencing was peripheral blood. The receptors were gathered from a man in his 70s with active COVID-19.

The CDR3 sequence is CASSLGAGTSNEQFF. Written as DNA, the CDR3 is TGTGCCAGCAGCTTAGGGGCCGGGACTAGCAATGAGCAGTTCTTC. This rearrangement joins TRBV11-2 to TRBJ2-1; 8 bases are a match to TRBD2. Trimming cost V 1 base and J 6 bases; bases outside gene matches: 5. The CDR3 totals 15 residues. Per germline, CDR1 SGHAT and CDR2 FQNNGV.

The chain links TRBV3-1 (or the pseudogene TRBV3-2) to TRBJ2-2; 7 positions agree with TRBD2. The germline V gene has CDR1 LGHDT and CDR2 YNNKEL (reference sequence). CDR3 size: 15 residues. Trimming at V came to 2 bases and at J to 8 bases, leaving 8 bases not matched to a gene. The CDR3 loop reads CASSQRGGRGGELFF. In DNA form, the CDR3 reads TGTGCCAGCAGCCAAAGAGGCGGGAGAGGGGGGGAGCTGTTTTTT.

This clone has a single count. V gene TRBV29-1 combines with J gene TRBJ2-3; 13 bases fit TRBD2. Germline values: CDR1 SQVTM, CDR2 ANQGSEA. V trimming: 6 bases; J trimming: 11 bases; junction bases outside the gene matches: 14. The CDR3 runs to 15 residues. CDR3 DNA: TGCAGCGTCGTCAAACTAGCGGGAGGGCCGAGGGGGCAGTATTTT. Protein product: CSVVKLAGGPRGQYF.

This sequence joins TRBV6-6 and TRBJ1-4, with D perhaps matching TRBD1 (5 bases). The CDR3 has 15 amino acids. V was trimmed by 0 bases and J by 5 bases, leaving 10 bases between them. Germline values: CDR1 MNHNY, CDR2 SVGAGI (reference sequence). The CDR3 reads CASSYSRGGNEKLFF. DNA for the CDR3: TGTGCCAGCAGTTACTCAAGGGGAGGAAATGAAAAACTGTTTTTT.

V gene TRBV9 combines with J gene TRBJ2-5; 7 bases match TRBD1. The germline CDR1 and CDR2 sequences are SGDLS and YYNGEE. J lost 4 bases, V lost 1 base, and 4 bases had no gene match. The CDR3 is 14 residues long. The CDR3 nucleotides read TGTGCCAGCAGCGTACGGGACAGAATAGAGACCCAGTACTTC. This codes for CASSVRDRIETQYF.